This entry concerns a single TCR beta chain. The sample is drawn from a study of T cells in Graves' hyperthyroidism and ophthalmopathy. The TCR beta CDR3 regions underwent amplification using RNA transcripts as the source. The HTBI primer set drove a first-round RT-PCR of the TCR CDR3. TCRdb fed the multiplex PCR reads into MiXCR, producing one record per CDR3 protein. The sample records 300,000 to 500,000 distinct CDR3 sequences, about 15% being singletons. Germline trimming cut 4 bases from V and 2 bases from J; bases unmatched to any gene: 9. This CDR3 spans 16 amino acids. Germline V gene data show CDR1 as SGHRS and CDR2 as YFSETQ.

Material: blood. This clonotype was sampled from a woman between 25 and 40 years old with Graves' hyperthyroidism. V usage is TRBV5-1 and J usage is TRBJ2-3; 8 bases are a match to TRBD2. The chain's CDR3 is CASSPSTSEYTDTQYF. CDR3 bases: TGCGCCAGCAGCCCATCGACTAGCGAATACACAGATACGCAGTATTTT.